This is a list of T cell receptor beta chains from one sample in a study of STAT5B mutations in CD4+ large granular lymphocyte leukemia. Profiling relied on immunoSEQ multiplex PCR, and the TCRdb table lists in-frame clones only, not all of them. The sample has tens of thousands of clones, 65% to 70% seen once. The sequenced material came from CD4+ T cells from blood buffy coats. These receptors all stem from a human donor in good health. The CDR3 runs from the conserved cysteine through the conserved F or W. A D gene is named only where the DNA matches it firmly. Size values are once, few and many counts, or a class for expanded clones, and some rows have none.

j_call: TRBJ1-5
clone_size: NA
v_call: TRBV6-1
d_call: NA
cdr3_aa: CASSERAGVEPQHF
cdr3_nt: TGTGCCAGCAGTGAAAGGGCAGGGGTAGAGCCCCAGCATTTT

j_call: TRBJ2-7
clone_size: NA
v_call: TRBV19
d_call: NA
cdr3_aa: CASSKTTGTYEQYF
cdr3_nt: TGTGCCAGTAGTAAGACCACAGGGACCTACGAGCAGTACTTC

j_call: TRBJ1-1
clone_size: few
v_call: TRBV10-3
d_call: NA
cdr3_aa: CAIRDGPNTEAFF
cdr3_nt: TGTGCCATCAGGGACGGCCCGAACACTGAAGCTTTCTTT

j_call: TRBJ2-3
clone_size: NA
v_call: TRBV5-1
d_call: TRBD2
cdr3_aa: CASSSRLAGGGSDTQYF
cdr3_nt: TGCGCCAGCAGCTCGAGACTAGCGGGGGGCGGGTCAGATACGCAGTATTTT

j_call: TRBJ1-2
clone_size: NA
v_call: TRBV6-5
d_call: NA
cdr3_aa: CATREGVGYGYTF
cdr3_nt: TGTGCCACCAGAGAGGGGGTCGGGTATGGCTACACCTTC

j_call: TRBJ2-3
clone_size: NA
v_call: TRBV11-2
d_call: NA
cdr3_aa: CASSLVGGLLVTDTQYF
cdr3_nt: TGTGCCAGCAGCTTAGTGGGGGGGCTTCTTGTCACAGATACGCAGTATTTT

j_call: TRBJ2-5
clone_size: NA
v_call: TRBV10-3
d_call: TRBD1
cdr3_aa: CAIRGQGQETQYF
cdr3_nt: TGTGCCATCAGAGGACAGGGGCAAGAGACCCAGTACTTC

j_call: TRBJ1-2
clone_size: NA
v_call: TRBV6-1
d_call: TRBD1
cdr3_aa: CASRGQDNYGYTF
cdr3_nt: TGTGCCAGCAGGGGACAGGACAACTATGGCTACACCTTC

j_call: TRBJ2-7
clone_size: few
v_call: TRBV7-8
d_call: NA
cdr3_aa: CASSPRGYEQYF
cdr3_nt: TGTGCCAGCAGTCCTCGTGGTTACGAGCAGTACTTC

j_call: TRBJ1-2
clone_size: NA
v_call: TRBV4-3
d_call: TRBD1
cdr3_aa: CASSQDLDRDAGYTF
cdr3_nt: TGCGCCAGCAGCCAAGACCTCGACAGGGACGCTGGCTACACCTTC

j_call: TRBJ1-2
clone_size: few
v_call: TRBV2
d_call: NA
cdr3_aa: CASSAPGLVYGYTF
cdr3_nt: TGTGCCAGCAGTGCCCCGGGGCTGGTCTATGGCTACACCTTC

j_call: TRBJ2-5
clone_size: NA
v_call: TRBV2
d_call: NA
cdr3_aa: CASSDQETQYF
cdr3_nt: TGTGCCAGCAGTGACCAGGAGACCCAGTACTTC